A single sample is the source of the 17 T cell receptor beta chains below, sequenced in a study of blood T cell repertoires in COVID-19. Using immunoSEQ multiplex PCR, the repertoire was profiled, and TCRdb retains in-frame clones only, with some absent. The sample includes 70,000 to 95,000 clones, approximately 88% seen only once; the top ten take roughly 6%. Sequenced: peripheral blood. The origin of the receptors is a man aged 45 to 65 with active COVID-19.

This sequence joins TRBV6-5 and TRBJ1-1, with TRBD1 as a possible D gene (6 bases). The ends were cut back, 5 bases at V and 5 bases at J, with 9 bases in the middle. Looked up from germline, CDR1 is MNHEY and CDR2 is SVGAGI. CDR3 length: 12 residues. The CDR3 bases are TGTGCCAGCAGTAAGAGGGGGACTGAAGCTTTCTTT. It encodes CASSKRGTEAFF.

This chain joins TRBV11-2 and TRBJ2-3; TRBD2 agrees at 11 bases. Germline assignment: CDR1 SGHAT and CDR2 FQNNGV. The V gene end was trimmed by 1 base and the J gene end by 4 bases; junction bases not matched to a gene: 1. The CDR3 is 15 amino acids. CDR3 loop: CASSLGLAGSDTQYF. The CDR3 nucleotides are TGTGCCAGCAGCTTAGGACTAGCGGGATCAGATACGCAGTATTTT.

In nucleotides, the CDR3 is TGTGCCAGCAGCGATGGACAGGGACGGCAGCCCCAGCATTTT. Translation gives CASSDGQGRQPQHF. V usage is TRBV7-9 and J usage is TRBJ1-5; 8 bases fit TRBD1. Trimming removed 5 bases from V and 7 bases from J; junction bases left unmatched: 7. The V gene's germline CDR1 is SEHNR and CDR2 FQNEAQ (reference sequence). The CDR3 is made up of 14 amino acids. Drawing the rest from reference TRBV7-9 and TRBJ1-5, the complete variable domain is DTGVSQNPRHKITKRGQNVTFRCDPISEHNRLYWYRQTLGQGPEFLTYFQNEAQLEKSRLLSDRFSAERPKGSFSTLEIQRTEQGDSAMYLCASSDGQGRQPQHFGDGTRLSIL.

The gene calls are TRBV5-1 and TRBJ1-2; 9 bases match TRBD1. The germline CDR1 and CDR2 sequences are SGHRS and YFSETQ. After removal of 0 bases from V and 8 bases from J, the junction contained 2 bases not matched to a gene. This CDR3 is 13 amino acids long. For the CDR3, the DNA is TGCGCCAGCAGCTTGGGACAGGGGGGAGGCTACACCTTC. Its protein is CASSLGQGGGYTF.

The gene calls are TRBV6-4 and TRBJ2-1; 9 nucleotides line up with TRBD2. The V segment lost 6 bases and the J segment 4 bases; nucleotides outside the gene matches: 10. Looked up from germline, CDR1 is MRHNA and CDR2 is SNTAGT. The CDR3 consists of 16 residues. CDR3 in DNA: TGTGCCAGCAGCCTAGCCGGGACTAGCAGTTACAATGAGCAGTTCTTC. This codes for CASSLAGTSSYNEQFF.

As concerns this clone: Germline is not matched at one junction end, which may reflect a read error. This chain's CDR3 is CASNRESSNHPQHF. The DNA for the CDR3 is TGTGCCAGCAATCGGGAGTCCTCTAATCACCCCCAGCATTTT. This chain links TRBV2 with TRBJ1-5; D not resolved. The CDR3 length is 14 residues. Germline V gene data show CDR1 as SNHLY and CDR2 as FYNNEI.

The chain links TRBV7-2 to TRBJ2-5, with TRBD2 identical over 13 bases. From germline, CDR1 is SGHTA and CDR2 FQGNSA. The trim removed 5 bases at V and 9 bases at J, leaving 12 bases unmatched. This CDR3 is built from 16 residues. The CDR3 DNA sequence: TGTGCCAGCAGCCCACGGACTAGCGGGGGACAAGAACCCCAGTACTTC. It translates to CASSPRTSGGQEPQYF. The entire variable domain, with the rest obtained from reference TRBV7-2 and TRBJ2-5, is as follows: GAGVSQSPSNKVTEKGKDVELRCDPISGHTALYWYRQSLGQGLEFLIYFQGNSAPDKSGLPSDRFSAERTGGSVSTLTIQRTQQEDSAVYLCASSPRTSGGQEPQYFGPGTRLLVL.

This clone appeared once. The chain recombines TRBV4-2 with TRBJ2-3; TRBD2 matches 7 bases. This CDR3 is built from 15 residues. V lost 5 bases and J lost 3; bases outside the gene matches: 8. CDR1 and CDR2 (germline): LGHNA, YNFKEQ. CDR3 sequence (DNA): TGTGCCAGCAGCGGATCTTCGGGGGGAACAGATACGCAGTATTTT. Protein: CASSGSSGGTDTQYF.

The V call is TRBV6-2 or TRBV6-3, the J call TRBJ1-1, with 9 positions matching TRBD1. The J segment lost 4 bases and the V segment lost 1 base, leaving 7 bases of the junction unmatched. The CDR3 is 16 residues long. Germline-derived CDR1 and CDR2 are MNHEY and SVGEGT. Here the CDR3 DNA reads TGTGCCAGCAGTTACTGGCGGGACAGGGTTCCCACTGAAGCTTTCTTT. Amino acids: CASSYWRDRVPTEAFF.

The chain recombines TRBV9 with TRBJ2-3; a weak D match, TRBD2 (5 bases). Trimming took off 0 bases at V and 4 bases at J, with 15 bases between the two ends. In germline, CDR1 is SGDLS, CDR2 YYNGEE. The CDR3 covers 16 residues. The CDR3 loop is CASSVEGGGPPDTQYF. The CDR3 nucleotides are TGTGCCAGCAGCGTAGAAGGAGGTGGGCCCCCAGATACGCAGTATTTT. Full variable domain (outside the CDR3, taken from reference TRBV9 and TRBJ2-3): DSGVTQTPKHLITATGQRVTLRCSPRSGDLSVYWYQQSLDQGLQFLIQYYNGEERAKGNILERFSAQQFPDLHSELNLSSLELGDSALYFCASSVEGGGPPDTQYFGPGTRLTVL.

The chain recombines TRBV30 with TRBJ1-1; possibly TRBD1 for D (5 bases). V lost 0 bases, J lost 6 bases, and 11 bases lay in between. Germline values: CDR1 GTSNPN, CDR2 SVGIG (reference sequence). This CDR3 contains 13 residues. This CDR3 is CAWSVRGTAEAFF. DNA of the CDR3: TGTGCCTGGAGTGTAAGGGGTACGGCTGAAGCTTTCTTT.

As regards this clone: Its ends do not fully match the called genes, so a read error is possible. The CDR3 sequence is CASSSREGSDF. DNA for the CDR3: TGTGCCAGCAGCTCACGGGAAGGCTCCGACTTC. The chain carries TRBV7-2 and TRBJ2-5, with D perhaps matching TRBD2 (5 bases). This CDR3 is 11 amino acids long. From germline, CDR1 is SGHTA and CDR2 FQGNSA.

This clone was detected once. The chain recombines TRBV24-1 with TRBJ2-2; no reliable D call. This CDR3 has 14 residues. Trimming took 5 bases from V and 2 from J, leaving 8 bases between them. Germline lookup yields CDR1 KGHDR and CDR2 SFDVKD. The CDR3 DNA follows: TGTGCCACCAGTGCCGTGTCCAACACCGGGGAGCTGTTTTTT. Translating it yields CATSAVSNTGELFF.

The chain recombines TRBV30 with TRBJ2-4, with D uncertain. The CDR3 covers 14 residues. The V gene's germline CDR1 is GTSNPN and CDR2 SVGIG (reference sequence). V was clipped by 6 bases and J by 0 bases, with 12 bases between them. This chain's CDR3 is CACQEAVAKNIQYF. CDR3 DNA sequence: TGTGCCTGCCAGGAAGCCGTAGCCAAAAACATTCAGTACTTC.

The chain carries TRBV29-1 and TRBJ1-2; TRBD1 aligns across 8 bases. After removal of 3 bases from V and 4 bases from J, the junction contained 1 base not matched to a gene. CDR3 size: 12 residues. Germline V gene lookup returns CDR1 SQVTM and CDR2 ANQGSEA. In nucleotides, the CDR3 is TGCAGCGTTGAGCAGGGGGCCTATGGCTACACCTTC. It codes for CSVEQGAYGYTF.

The gene calls are TRBV5-4 and TRBJ2-1; 10 positions agree with TRBD2. Trimming removed 5 bases from V and 5 bases from J; junction bases left unmatched: 10. This CDR3 spans 16 amino acids. The germline CDR1 and CDR2 sequences are SGHNT and YYREEE (reference sequence). The DNA for the CDR3 is TGTGCCAGCAGACGCAGCGGGGGGGCACCTCACAATGAGCAGTTCTTC. Translation gives CASRRSGGAPHNEQFF.

In its sample, this clone was seen once. The chain recombines TRBV12-3 or TRBV12-4 with TRBJ1-6; D remains ambiguous. V was shortened by 4 bases and J by 6 bases, with 4 bases between the two germline ends. The CDR3 runs to 12 residues. The CDR3 loop reads CASSYLNSPLHF. In nucleotides, the CDR3 is TGTGCCAGCAGTTATCTTAATTCACCCCTCCACTTT.